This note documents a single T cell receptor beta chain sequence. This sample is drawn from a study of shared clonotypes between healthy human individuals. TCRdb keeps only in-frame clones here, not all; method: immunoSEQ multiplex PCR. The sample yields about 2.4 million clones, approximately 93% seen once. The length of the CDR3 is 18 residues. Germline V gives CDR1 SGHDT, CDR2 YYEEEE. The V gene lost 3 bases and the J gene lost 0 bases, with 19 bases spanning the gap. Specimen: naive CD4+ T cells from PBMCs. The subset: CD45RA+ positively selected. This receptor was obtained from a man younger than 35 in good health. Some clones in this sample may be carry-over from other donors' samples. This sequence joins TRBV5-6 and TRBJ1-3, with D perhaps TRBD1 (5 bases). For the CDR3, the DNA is TGTGCCAGCAGCTCCTTTGGGGCGGCGACATACTCTGGAAACACCATATATTTT. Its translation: CASSSFGAATYSGNTIYF.